One and the same sample provided the 15 T cell receptor beta chains below, sequenced in a study of blood T cell repertoires in COVID-19. Measured with immunoSEQ multiplex PCR; TCRdb has only the in-frame clones, and not every one. The table includes approximately 300,000 clones, about 84% detected once. The sequenced sample was peripheral blood. The receptors shown here come from a woman between 45 and 60 years old with acute or convalescent COVID-19.

The J gene is TRBJ1-5, the V gene TRBV27, with 11 bases fitting TRBD1. From germline, CDR1 is MNHEY and CDR2 SMNVEV (reference sequence). The V segment lost 4 bases and the J segment 9 bases; nucleotides outside the gene matches: 5. There are 14 residues in the CDR3. CDR3 DNA: TGTGCCAGCAGTTGGGGACAGGGGGTCGGGCCCCAGCATTTT. Translating gives CASSWGQGVGPQHF.

In this sample, this clone turned up once. The chain uses TRBV19 and TRBJ2-1; 9 bases map to TRBD2. Germline V lookup: CDR1 LNHDA, CDR2 SQIVND (reference sequence). V dropped 7 bases and J dropped 3; count of bases not matched to a gene: 7. The length of the CDR3 is 15 residues. The CDR3 spells CASTRREGFYNEQFF. In DNA form, the CDR3 reads TGTGCCAGTACGAGGCGGGAGGGTTTCTACAATGAGCAGTTCTTC. Full variable domain (rest looked up from reference TRBV19 and TRBJ2-1): DGGITQSPKYLFRKEGQNVTLSCEQNLNHDAMYWYRQDPGQGLRLIYYSQIVNDFQKGDIAEGYSVSREKKESFPLTVTSAQKNPTAFYLCASTRREGFYNEQFFGPGTRLTVL.

The CDR3, as DNA: TGTGCCAGCAGCGGCCTCACTTCAGGGGATAATGAAAAACTGTTTTTT. Encoded protein: CASSGLTSGDNEKLFF. The gene calls are TRBV7-9 and TRBJ1-4, with a tentative D call TRBD1 (6 bases). Between the trimmed V and J ends, which lost 5 bases and 4 bases, there was a span of 17 bases. Germline CDR1 and CDR2: SEHNR and FQNEAQ (reference sequence). The CDR3 is made up of 16 amino acids. The whole variable domain, filled in from reference TRBV7-9 and TRBJ1-4, reads DTGVSQNPRHKITKRGQNVTFRCDPISEHNRLYWYRQTLGQGPEFLTYFQNEAQLEKSRLLSDRFSAERPKGSFSTLEIQRTEQGDSAMYLCASSGLTSGDNEKLFFGSGTQLSVL.

The J gene is TRBJ1-3, the V gene TRBV19, with a weak D call TRBD1 (5 bases). Trimming took off 5 bases at V and 0 bases at J, with 17 bases between the two ends. The germline V gene encodes CDR1 LNHDA and CDR2 SQIVND (reference sequence). This CDR3 is built from 17 residues. This CDR3 reads CASSGQWGPLSGNTIYF. The CDR3 DNA is TGTGCCAGTAGTGGACAATGGGGCCCCCTCTCTGGAAACACCATATATTTT.

The chain uses TRBV6-6 and TRBJ1-5; 7 nucleotides align to TRBD1. The CDR3 is 14 amino acids. V dropped 6 bases and J dropped 5; count of bases not matched to a gene: 7. From germline, CDR1 is MNHNY and CDR2 SVGAGI (reference sequence). Here the CDR3 DNA reads TGTGCCAGCAGCCGGGACAGTAGGTATCAGCCCCAGCATTTT. Amino acid sequence: CASSRDSRYQPQHF.

The V gene is TRBV11-2, the J gene TRBJ2-6, with a tentative D call TRBD1 (5 bases). V dropped 11 bases and J dropped 0 bases, with 17 bases sitting between them. The CDR3 runs 16 residues. Germline values: CDR1 SGHAT, CDR2 FQNNGV. CDR3 nucleotide sequence: TGTGCCCGCTTGCAACGGACAAGCTCTGGGGCCAACGTCCTGACTTTC. Protein sequence: CARLQRTSSGANVLTF. Looking up the rest from reference TRBV11-2 and TRBJ2-6 gives the full variable domain: EAGVAQSPRYKIIEKRQSVAFWCNPISGHATLYWYQQILGQGPKLLIQFQNNGVVDDSQLPKDRFSAERLKGVDSTLKIQPAKLEDSAVYLCARLQRTSSGANVLTFGAGSRLTVL.

The genes are TRBV7-2 and TRBJ2-2, with 7 nucleotides matching TRBD2. Per germline, CDR1 SGHTA and CDR2 FQGNSA. The CDR3 has 15 residues. V trimming: 3 bases; J trimming: 5 bases; junction bases outside the gene matches: 6. CDR3 coding DNA: TGTGCCAGCAGCTTGGAAGCGGGACGGACCGGGGAGCTGTTTTTT. This codes for CASSLEAGRTGELFF.

CDR3 sequence (DNA): TGCGCCAGCAGGACGACAGGGAGCTCCTACAATGAGCAGTTCTTC. This translates into CASRTTGSSYNEQFF. The J gene is TRBJ2-1, the V gene TRBV5-1; TRBD1 matches 7 bases. The CDR3 totals 15 residues. Germline V gives CDR1 SGHRS, CDR2 YFSETQ. V shed 5 bases, J shed 0 bases, and the junction held 5 bases outside the gene matches.

The chain has TRBV7-3 and TRBJ2-3; 9 nucleotides align to TRBD1. Germline values: CDR1 SGHTA, CDR2 FQGTGA. This CDR3 region has 16 residues. V was pared by 5 bases and J by 1 base, with 7 bases of the junction left unmatched. CDR3 in amino acids: CASSAAGTGRTDTQYF. The CDR3 bases are TGTGCCAGCAGCGCCGCCGGGACAGGGCGCACAGATACGCAGTATTTT.

The rearrangement links TRBV7-2 to TRBJ2-7; tentative D call: TRBD2 (5 bases). CDR1 and CDR2 (germline): SGHTA, FQGNSA. This CDR3 spans 14 amino acids. The ends were cut back, 5 bases at V and 2 bases at J, with 13 bases in the middle. The CDR3: CASSPGRGTYEQYF. The CDR3 DNA reads TGTGCCAGCAGCCCCGGGCGAGGGACCTACGAGCAGTACTTC.

The CDR3 DNA reads TGCGCCAGCAGCTTGGCGCCTGGCGGCACTGAAGCTTTCTTT. Its protein product is CASSLAPGGTEAFF. This chain uses TRBV5-1 with TRBJ1-1; D is unresolved. Germline V CDR1 and CDR2: SGHRS, YFSETQ. The CDR3 runs to 14 residues. Deletions cut 0 bases from V and 4 bases from J, with 10 bases between.

This clone came up once. The rearrangement joins TRBV30 to TRBJ2-1; 7 bases align to TRBD1. Germline CDR1 and CDR2: GTSNPN and SVGIG (reference sequence). The ends lost 5 bases at V and 0 bases at J; junction bases unmatched: 19. The CDR3 runs to 19 residues. CDR3 protein: CAWQGGASSEIHSYNEQFF. The CDR3, as DNA: TGTGCCTGGCAAGGGGGCGCGAGTTCGGAAATCCACTCCTACAATGAGCAGTTCTTC.

The V call is TRBV2, the J call TRBJ1-3; D is possibly TRBD1 (5 bases). V was cut by 3 bases and J by 2 bases, with 11 bases left in between. Germline values: CDR1 SNHLY, CDR2 FYNNEI. This CDR3 is built from 15 residues. In DNA, the CDR3 is TGTGCCAGCAGTGAGAAGGGGTTGACTGGAAACACCATATATTTT. Its protein is CASSEKGLTGNTIYF.

The chain carries TRBV18 and TRBJ2-3; 9 positions match TRBD1. Per the germline V gene, CDR1 is KGHSH and CDR2 is LQKENI. CDR3 length: 16 amino acids. Trimming cost V 4 bases and J 11 bases; bases outside gene matches: 16. The CDR3, as DNA: TGTGCCAGCTCACTGTCACCGGGACAGGGCCACACGGTGCAGTATTTT. Translated, it gives CASSLSPGQGHTVQYF.

This chain joins TRBV11-2 and TRBJ2-7, with D possibly matching TRBD1 (5 bases). CDR1 is SGHAT and CDR2 is FQNNGV in the germline V gene. The ends were cut back, 5 bases at V and 0 bases at J, with 20 bases in the middle. The CDR3 is 17 residues long. The CDR3 coding sequence is TGTGCCAGCAGCGCAGCTCTGGGGCAGGCGTCCTCCTACGAGCAGTACTTC. Translating it yields CASSAALGQASSYEQYF.